The 3 T cell receptor beta chains in this list originate from one sample, sequenced in a study of molecular identifiers for immune sequencing clone quantification. TCRdb independently ran MiXCR on the PCR reads; one entry per CDR3 protein. The repertoire consists of 550,000 to 750,000 distinct CDR3 sequences, with nearly 20% occurring once and the leading ten covering roughly 0.83%. Sequenced sample: naive CD8+ T cells from blood, with Jurkat cell RNA spiked in. The subset here: FACS-sorted CD8+CD4-CCR7+CD45RA+ naive T cells. The receptors were sampled from a human donor in good health. Some libraries in this study had Jurkat cell RNA spiked in.

The chain couples TRBV10-2 to TRBJ2-5, with D unclear. The V gene lost 3 bases and the J gene lost 2 bases, with 13 bases spanning the gap. The CDR3 loop spans 15 amino acids. Per the germline V gene, CDR1 is WSHSY and CDR2 is SAAADI. The CDR3 bases are TGCGCCAGCAGTGACCATGGTCCCTTACAAGAGACCCAGTACTTC. Its translation is CASSDHGPLQETQYF.

This clonotype has just a few counts. The CDR3 nucleotides are TGTGCCAGTACTCTAGCGGGAGGATCTTTTGGTGAGCAGTTCTTC. This translates into CASTLAGGSFGEQFF. The chain joins TRBV19 to TRBJ2-1, with 11 bases aligning to TRBD2. The junction had 11 bases not matched to a gene; V was cut back by 7 bases and J by 9 bases. The CDR3 length is 15 residues. Germline V gene data show CDR1 as LNHDA and CDR2 as SQIVND (reference sequence).

This clonotype was recorded at least ten times. An end of the junction does not agree with germline; a read error may underlie this. The genes are TRBV5-1 and TRBJ1-1; no clear D. CDR1 is SGHRS and CDR2 is YFSETQ in the germline V gene. The CDR3 sequence is 12 residues long. The CDR3 loop reads CASSTENTEAFF. The CDR3 DNA reads as TGTGCCAGCAGCACAGAGAACACTGAAGCTTTCTTT.